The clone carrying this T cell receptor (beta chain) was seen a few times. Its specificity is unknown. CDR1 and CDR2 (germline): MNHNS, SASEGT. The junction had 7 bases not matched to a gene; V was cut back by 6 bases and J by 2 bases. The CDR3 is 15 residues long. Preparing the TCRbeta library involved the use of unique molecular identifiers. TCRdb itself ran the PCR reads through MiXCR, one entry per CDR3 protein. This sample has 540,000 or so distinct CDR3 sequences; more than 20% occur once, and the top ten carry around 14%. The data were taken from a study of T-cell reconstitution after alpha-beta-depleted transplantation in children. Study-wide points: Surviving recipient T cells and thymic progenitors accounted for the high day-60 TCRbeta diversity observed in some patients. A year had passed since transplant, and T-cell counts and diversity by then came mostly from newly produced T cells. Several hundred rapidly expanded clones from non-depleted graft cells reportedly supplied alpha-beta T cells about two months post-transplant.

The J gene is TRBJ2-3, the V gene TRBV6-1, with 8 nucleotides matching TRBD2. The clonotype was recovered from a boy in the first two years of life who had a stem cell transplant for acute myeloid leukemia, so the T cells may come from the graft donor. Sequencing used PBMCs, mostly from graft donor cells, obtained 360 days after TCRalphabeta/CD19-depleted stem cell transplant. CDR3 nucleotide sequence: TGTGCCAGCAGATCCCCGGGGGGGCCCACAGATACGCAGTATTTT. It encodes CASRSPGGPTDTQYF.